This entry lists 11 T cell receptor beta chains sequenced from one sample in a study of T cell responses to AZD1222 COVID-19 vaccine. Measured with immunoSEQ multiplex PCR; TCRdb has only the in-frame clones, and not every one. The repertoire holds 30,000 to 35,000 clones, approximately 88% seen once, with 14% in the top ten. Sequencing used peripheral blood, obtained 28 days after the second AZD1222 dose. The receptor source for this set is an adult who received the AZD1222 COVID-19 vaccine.

The V gene is TRBV6-6, the J gene TRBJ1-2, with 7 bases that match TRBD1. There are 15 residues in the CDR3. Trimming removed 6 bases from V and 8 bases from J; junction bases left unmatched: 15. Germline V gives CDR1 MNHNY, CDR2 SVGAGI (reference sequence). The CDR3 sequence: CASRELTQGKDGYTF. Here the CDR3 DNA reads TGTGCCAGCAGGGAGCTTACACAGGGGAAAGACGGCTACACCTTC.

The chain has TRBV6-5 and TRBJ1-5, with D perhaps TRBD1 (5 bases). Germline V gene sequence: CDR1 MNHEY, CDR2 SVGAGI. V was clipped by 8 bases and J by 5 bases, with 16 bases between them. The CDR3 runs to 14 residues. The CDR3 DNA is TGTGCCAGCTCTCTCGGGGGTTCCGATCAGCCCCAGCATTTT. Translating it yields CASSLGGSDQPQHF.

The chain links TRBV6-2 or TRBV6-3 to TRBJ1-1; the D is unclear. Germline CDR1 and CDR2: MNHEY and SVGEGT. V gave up 4 bases and J gave up 7 bases, with 10 bases separating them. The CDR3 contains 12 residues. CDR3 sequence reads: CASSFEVGEAFF. The CDR3 DNA follows: TGTGCCAGCAGTTTTGAGGTGGGTGAAGCTTTCTTT.

V usage is TRBV30 and J usage is TRBJ1-1; the D is unclear. Trimming shortened V by 2 bases and J by 0 bases, and 7 bases separated the two germline ends. The CDR3 length is 13 residues. Germline CDR1 GTSNPN, CDR2 SVGIG (reference sequence). In DNA, the CDR3 is TGTGCCTGGAGTCGACTGATGAACACTGAAGCTTTCTTT. Amino acids: CAWSRLMNTEAFF.

The rearrangement joins TRBV30 to TRBJ1-1; tentative D call: TRBD1 (5 bases). The germline gives CDR1 GTSNPN, CDR2 SVGIG (reference sequence). Trimming stripped 0 bases from V and 6 bases from J, with 14 bases between. The CDR3 extends over 14 amino acids. The DNA of the CDR3 is TGTGCCTGGAGTGTACGGGGGGTAGGCTCTGAAGCTTTCTTT. Its protein product is CAWSVRGVGSEAFF.

V is TRBV3-1 (or the pseudogene TRBV3-2) and J is TRBJ2-3, with 11 bases identical to TRBD2. This CDR3 spans 17 amino acids. CDR1 and CDR2 from the germline V gene are LGHDT and YNNKEL (reference sequence). Germline trimming cut 3 bases from V and 4 bases from J; bases unmatched to any gene: 9. The CDR3 nucleotides are TGTGCCAGCAGCCATCGAGGGTCTAGCGGGGGGCCAGATACGCAGTATTTT. This sequence encodes CASSHRGSSGGPDTQYF.

The chain couples TRBV7-2 to TRBJ2-3; 10 bases match TRBD2. Trimming took 2 bases from V and 4 from J; bases not matched to a gene: 6. This CDR3 comprises 16 residues. Germline-derived CDR1 and CDR2 are SGHTA and FQGNSA. The CDR3 loop reads CASSLISGGYPDTQYF. CDR3 coding DNA: TGTGCCAGCAGCTTAATTAGCGGGGGGTACCCAGATACGCAGTATTTT.

The rearrangement links TRBV19 to TRBJ1-5, with 10 bases lining up with TRBD1. Trimming removed 6 bases from V and 4 bases from J; junction bases left unmatched: 0. Germline V gene lookup returns CDR1 LNHDA and CDR2 SQIVND (reference sequence). This CDR3 is built from 13 residues. CDR3 sequence reads: CASRGQGNQPQHF. Written as DNA, the CDR3 is TGTGCCAGTAGGGGACAGGGGAATCAGCCCCAGCATTTT.

V gene TRBV15 combines with J gene TRBJ2-5; D remains ambiguous. Germline V lookup: CDR1 LNHNV, CDR2 YYDKDF (reference sequence). Trimming shortened V by 4 bases and J by 5 bases, and 17 bases separated the two germline ends. The CDR3 runs to 15 residues. The CDR3, as DNA: TGTGCCACCAGCAAGGAAAAGATATCACGGGAGACCCAGTACTTC. It specifies CATSKEKISRETQYF.

This sequence joins TRBV18 and TRBJ2-1; D perhaps matches TRBD1 (6 bases). The CDR3 is 19 residues long. Trimming shortened V by 3 bases and J by 2 bases, and 23 bases separated the two germline ends. The germline CDR1 and CDR2 sequences are KGHSH and LQKENI. CDR3 sequence (DNA): TGTGCCAGCTCACCTACCCCAGGTGGTGGGGGCGCCCCCTACAATGAGCAGTTCTTC. Residues: CASSPTPGGGGAPYNEQFF.

V and J are TRBV19 and TRBJ2-2; TRBD1 matches at 7 bases. The J segment lost 4 bases and the V segment lost 9 bases, leaving 11 bases of the junction unmatched. Germline CDR1 reads LNHDA; CDR2 reads SQIVND (reference sequence). The CDR3 is 15 residues long. The CDR3 nucleotides read TGTGCCAGCAAGCCCGGGACAGAACGCACCGGGGAGCTGTTTTTT. Protein: CASKPGTERTGELFF.